Each of the 30 T cell receptor beta chains below was sequenced from the same sample in a study of blood T cell repertoires in COVID-19. TCRdb's copy holds only in-frame clones and misses some; the assay was immunoSEQ multiplex PCR. The sample consists of roughly 120,000 clones, around 80% of them appearing once. Sample: peripheral blood. These receptors came from a woman aged 80 or over with acute or convalescent COVID-19.

This chain joins TRBV11-2 and TRBJ2-2, with 8 bases lining up with TRBD2. Per the germline V gene, CDR1 is SGHAT and CDR2 is FQNNGV. J gave up 1 base and V 4 bases, and 5 bases lay outside the gene matches. There are 16 residues in the CDR3. In nucleotides, the CDR3 is TGTGCCAGCAGCTCACTGGGGACTAGGAACACCGGGGAGCTGTTTTTT. Protein product: CASSSLGTRNTGELFF.

The gene calls are TRBV7-8 and TRBJ2-1; possible D gene TRBD1, 6 bases. The germline V gene has CDR1 SGHVS and CDR2 FQNEAQ. The CDR3 loop spans 14 amino acids. Trimming removed 5 bases at V and 4 bases at J, with 12 bases between. CDR3 loop: CASSIGQLYNEQFF. CDR3 DNA: TGTGCCAGCAGCATAGGACAGCTTTACAATGAGCAGTTCTTC.

The chain recombines TRBV19 with TRBJ1-1, with a tentative D call TRBD1 (6 bases). Germline loops: CDR1 LNHDA, CDR2 SQIVND (reference sequence). V lost 7 bases, J lost 0 bases, and 18 bases lay in between. The CDR3 extends over 16 amino acids. The DNA of the CDR3 is TGTGCCAGTATGCCCAGGGGCAGGGTCATGAACACTGAAGCTTTCTTT. This encodes CASMPRGRVMNTEAFF.

The J gene is TRBJ2-5, the V gene TRBV28, with 10 bases aligning to TRBD2. Germline V gives CDR1 MDHEN, CDR2 SYDVKM. The CDR3 is 18 amino acids. The J segment lost 1 base and the V segment lost 8 bases, leaving 16 bases of the junction unmatched. DNA of the CDR3: TGTGCCAGCTCCCAGGAGCTGAGATTAGCGGGAGGCCAAGAGACCCAGTACTTC. It specifies CASSQELRLAGGQETQYF.

V usage is TRBV16 and J usage is TRBJ1-6; unclear D gene. V shed 4 bases and J shed 7 bases, with 5 bases lying between them. The CDR3 totals 12 residues. Germline lookup yields CDR1 KGHSY and CDR2 FQNENV. CDR3 sequence reads: CASSRENSPLHF. The CDR3 DNA reads as TGTGCCAGCAGCCGCGAGAATTCACCCCTCCACTTT.

The rearrangement links TRBV6-5 to TRBJ1-6; TRBD1 aligns across 8 bases. This CDR3 is 15 amino acids long. J lost 8 bases, V lost 0 bases, and 3 bases had no gene match. Per germline, CDR1 MNHEY and CDR2 SVGAGI. Written as DNA, the CDR3 is TGTGCCAGCAGTTACTCGACAGGGGTGGATTCACCCCTCCACTTT. It translates to CASSYSTGVDSPLHF.

This clone appeared a single time. This chain joins TRBV6-4 and TRBJ1-1, with TRBD1 as a possible D gene (5 bases). Germline-derived CDR1 and CDR2 are MRHNA and SNTAGT. The CDR3 consists of 13 residues. V lost 6 bases, J lost 1 base, and 9 bases lay in between. Here the CDR3 DNA reads TGTGCCAGCAGAGAAGGACAGAACACTGAAGCTTTCTTT. Protein product: CASREGQNTEAFF.

V is TRBV7-2 and J is TRBJ2-7; TRBD1 matches 8 bases. Germline CDR1 and CDR2: SGHTA and FQGNSA. Trimming at V came to 1 base and at J to 3 bases, leaving 2 bases not matched to a gene. This CDR3 has 14 amino acids. CDR3 bases: TGTGCCAGCAGCTTAGGGGACAGGCTCTACGAGCAGTACTTC. Residues: CASSLGDRLYEQYF. Full variable domain (missing parts from reference TRBV7-2 and TRBJ2-7): GAGVSQSPSNKVTEKGKDVELRCDPISGHTALYWYRQSLGQGLEFLIYFQGNSAPDKSGLPSDRFSAERTGGSVSTLTIQRTQQEDSAVYLCASSLGDRLYEQYFGPGTRLTVT.

This chain uses TRBV5-1 with TRBJ2-2; D perhaps matches TRBD2 (7 bases). Germline lookup yields CDR1 SGHRS and CDR2 YFSETQ. Trimming removed 1 base from V and 5 bases from J, with 12 bases in between. The CDR3 consists of 15 residues. The CDR3 sequence is CASSLSGGATGELFF. In nucleotides, the CDR3 is TGCGCCAGCAGCTTGTCGGGGGGCGCAACCGGGGAGCTGTTTTTT.

This clone has only a few counts. V is TRBV12-3 or TRBV12-4 and J is TRBJ2-1, with D perhaps matching TRBD2 (6 bases). The CDR3 is made up of 12 amino acids. V was trimmed by 5 bases and J by 9 bases, leaving 11 bases between them. In DNA form, the CDR3 reads TGTGCCAGCAGTCCGCCCGGGGGTGAGCAGTTCTTC. This encodes CASSPPGGEQFF.

For the CDR3, the DNA is TGTGCCAGCAGCCCGGGACAGGGGGATGAAAAACTGTTTTTT. Its protein is CASSPGQGDEKLFF. The chain combines TRBV3-1 (or the pseudogene TRBV3-2) with TRBJ1-4; the match to TRBD1 covers 11 bases. This CDR3 contains 14 residues. CDR1 and CDR2 (germline): LGHDT, YNNKEL (reference sequence). V was pared by 4 bases and J by 6 bases, with 1 base of the junction left unmatched.

The V and J genes are TRBV4-1 and TRBJ2-7; 8 bases are shared with TRBD1. Losses at the gene ends were 6 bases for V and 2 bases for J; bases not matched to a gene: 9. The CDR3 is made up of 15 amino acids. Germline-derived CDR1 and CDR2 are MGHRA and YSYEKL. The CDR3 reads CASSPGGTGAYEQYF. The CDR3 nucleotides are TGCGCCAGCAGTCCTGGCGGGACAGGAGCCTACGAGCAGTACTTC.

CDR3 in amino acids: CASSQSSGNYGYTF. CDR3 bases: TGCGCCAGCAGCCAATCTAGCGGTAACTATGGCTACACCTTC. The chain recombines TRBV5-1 with TRBJ1-2; D ambiguous. The length of the CDR3 is 14 residues. Trimming removed 4 bases from V and 1 base from J, with 11 bases in between. Germline V gives CDR1 SGHRS, CDR2 YFSETQ.

The chain carries TRBV7-2 and TRBJ2-2; 8 bases fit TRBD2. The CDR3 has 14 residues. Looked up from germline, CDR1 is SGHTA and CDR2 is FQGNSA. The trim removed 3 bases at V and 7 bases at J, leaving 4 bases unmatched. The DNA for the CDR3 is TGTGCCAGCAGCTTGGGACTAGGGATCGGGGAGCTGTTTTTT. Translated: CASSLGLGIGELFF.

This clone has just a few counts. The J gene is TRBJ2-7, the V gene TRBV6-5; 7 bases map to TRBD1. Germline V gene data show CDR1 as MNHEY and CDR2 as SVGAGI. The CDR3 loop spans 15 amino acids. V lost 2 bases and J lost 1; bases outside the gene matches: 5. The CDR3 DNA reads TGTGCCAGCAGTTACGCAGGGGGTACTTCCTACGAGCAGTACTTC. It yields the protein CASSYAGGTSYEQYF.

The gene calls are TRBV6-5 and TRBJ2-7; 9 positions match TRBD2. Germline CDR1 MNHEY, CDR2 SVGAGI. V was pared by 4 bases and J by 3 bases, with 7 bases of the junction left unmatched. The length of the CDR3 is 15 residues. CDR3 amino acids: CASSSPGLAFYEQYF. The CDR3 nucleotides are TGTGCCAGCAGTTCTCCGGGACTAGCTTTCTACGAGCAGTACTTC.

This chain uses TRBV18 with TRBJ1-3, with 9 nucleotides matching TRBD1. The V and J ends lost 5 bases and 0 bases, in that order; junction bases with no gene match: 8. The germline V gene has CDR1 KGHSH and CDR2 LQKENI. The CDR3 length is 17 residues. As DNA, the CDR3 is TGTGCCAGCTCAACACGACAGGGGGTGACCTCTGGAAACACCATATATTTT. Translated, it gives CASSTRQGVTSGNTIYF. The whole variable domain, filled in from reference TRBV18 and TRBJ1-3, reads NAGVMQNPRHLVRRRGQEARLRCSPMKGHSHVYWYRQLPEEGLKFMVYLQKENIIDESGMPKERFSAEFPKEGPSILRIQQVVRGDSAAYFCASSTRQGVTSGNTIYFGEGSWLTVV.

This chain uses TRBV5-6 with TRBJ1-4, with D perhaps matching TRBD1 (6 bases). CDR3 length: 13 residues. Trimming cost V 6 bases and J 3 bases, with 9 bases left between them. Germline V gives CDR1 SGHDT, CDR2 YYEEEE. The CDR3: CASTHRANEKLFF. The DNA of the CDR3 is TGTGCCAGCACCCACAGGGCTAATGAAAAACTGTTTTTT. The variable domain in full, with the rest retrieved from reference TRBV5-6 and TRBJ1-4, is DAGVTQSPTHLIKTRGQQVTLRCSPKSGHDTVSWYQQALGQGPQFIFQYYEEEERQRGNFPDRFSGHQFPNYSSELNVNALLLGDSALYLCASTHRANEKLFFGSGTQLSVL.

The chain has TRBV3-1 (or the pseudogene TRBV3-2) and TRBJ2-1, with 9 bases matching TRBD2. Germline CDR1 reads LGHDT; CDR2 reads YNNKEL (reference sequence). The V segment lost 9 bases and the J segment 4 bases; nucleotides outside the gene matches: 10. The CDR3 totals 15 residues. CDR3 protein: CARAGGCLKYNEQFF. The CDR3 bases are TGTGCCAGAGCGGGGGGCTGCCTAAAATACAATGAGCAGTTCTTC.

This clone is judged medium-sized (0.01 to 0.1%). This chain connects TRBV19 to TRBJ1-5, with D maybe TRBD1 (6 bases). Germline V lookup: CDR1 LNHDA, CDR2 SQIVND (reference sequence). V was clipped by 5 bases and J by 4 bases, with 12 bases between them. The CDR3 covers 14 residues. This CDR3 is CASSPGVGNQPQHF. Here the CDR3 DNA reads TGTGCCAGTAGTCCAGGGGTGGGGAATCAGCCCCAGCATTTT.

This chain connects TRBV18 to TRBJ1-3; D is undetermined. Germline V gene lookup returns CDR1 KGHSH and CDR2 LQKENI. Trimming took off 2 bases at V and 1 base at J, with 6 bases between the two ends. The CDR3 contains 14 residues. Here the CDR3 DNA reads TGTGCCAGCTCACCAACGGGATCTGGAAACACCATATATTTT. Its protein is CASSPTGSGNTIYF.

The chain employs TRBV7-9 and TRBJ2-2; D perhaps matches TRBD2 (6 bases). The CDR3 is made up of 12 amino acids. V dropped 8 bases and J dropped 3 bases, with 7 bases sitting between them. Per the germline V gene, CDR1 is SEHNR and CDR2 is FQNEAQ (reference sequence). The CDR3 sequence is CASGGDTGELFF. CDR3 nucleotides: TGTGCCAGCGGAGGGGACACCGGGGAGCTGTTTTTT.

Notes on this clone: This specimen includes other DNA sequences encoding the same CDR3. This chain connects TRBV19 to TRBJ2-7; 13 nucleotides agree with TRBD2. Germline V lookup: CDR1 LNHDA, CDR2 SQIVND (reference sequence). V lost 3 bases and J lost 1; bases outside the gene matches: 3. CDR3 length: 16 amino acids. CDR3 sequence: CASSIGTSGNSYEQYF. The CDR3 coding sequence is TGTGCCAGTAGTATCGGGACTAGCGGGAATTCCTACGAGCAGTACTTC.

The chain is built from TRBV24-1 and TRBJ2-3; a possible D gene is TRBD2 (5 bases). V was shortened by 9 bases and J by 0 bases, with 9 bases between the two germline ends. CDR3 size: 13 residues. Germline V gene sequence: CDR1 KGHDR, CDR2 SFDVKD. The CDR3 nucleotides are TGTGCCACCGGGAGCGTTAGCACAGATACGCAGTATTTT. Its protein product is CATGSVSTDTQYF.

The chain is built from TRBV29-1 and TRBJ2-3; 8 nucleotides align to TRBD1. CDR1 SQVTM and CDR2 ANQGSEA come from the germline V gene. With V trimmed by 3 bases and J by 0 bases, 8 bases remained unmatched. CDR3 length: 16 amino acids. The CDR3 DNA reads TGCAGCGTTGATACTTGGACAGGGTCTAGCACAGATACGCAGTATTTT. It specifies CSVDTWTGSSTDTQYF.

J is TRBJ1-6 and V is TRBV6-5, with TRBD1 matching 10 bases. With V trimmed by 6 bases and J by 10 bases, 6 bases remained unmatched. This CDR3 has 14 residues. CDR1 is MNHEY and CDR2 is SVGAGI in the germline V gene. DNA of the CDR3: TGTGCCAGCAGGGACCGGGACAGGGGATCACCCCTCCACTTT. Translating gives CASRDRDRGSPLHF.

The V call is TRBV6-5, the J call TRBJ1-1; 7 bases align to TRBD1. This CDR3 comprises 12 residues. Germline loops: CDR1 MNHEY, CDR2 SVGAGI. J gave up 12 bases and V 0 bases, and 4 bases lay outside the gene matches. As DNA, the CDR3 is TGTGCCAGCAGTTACTCGACAGGGAAGTCTTTCTTT. Translating gives CASSYSTGKSFF.

The rearrangement uses TRBV6-1 and TRBJ1-2; D remains ambiguous. Germline V gene sequence: CDR1 MNHNS, CDR2 SASEGT. CDR3 length equals 16 residues. V gave up 0 bases and J gave up 5 bases, with 16 bases separating them. Here the CDR3 reads CASSEASGSLRYGYTF. The CDR3 DNA follows: TGTGCCAGCAGTGAAGCTAGTGGTAGTCTACGATATGGCTACACCTTC.

This clone was detected a few times. V usage is TRBV25-1 and J usage is TRBJ1-4; 8 nucleotides line up with TRBD1. V trimming: 7 bases; J trimming: 6 bases; junction bases outside the gene matches: 4. CDR1 MGHDK and CDR2 SYGVNS come from the germline V gene. CDR3 length: 13 residues. The DNA of the CDR3 is TGTGCCAGCAAGGACAGGGTGGATGAAAAACTGTTTTTT. This translates into CASKDRVDEKLFF.

The gene calls are TRBV7-9 and TRBJ2-7; 9 bases map to TRBD1. Germline loops: CDR1 SEHNR, CDR2 FQNEAQ (reference sequence). CDR3 length: 15 residues. The J segment lost 4 bases and the V segment lost 3 bases, leaving 7 bases of the junction unmatched. Written as DNA, the CDR3 is TGTGCCAGCAGCTTCCGGACAGGGGCGCAATACGAGCAGTACTTC. This encodes CASSFRTGAQYEQYF.